Presented here are 27 T cell receptor beta chains from one specimen sequenced in a study of blood T cell repertoires in COVID-19. The repertoire was sequenced with immunoSEQ multiplex PCR; TCRdb's copy has only in-frame clones and lacks some. Counted here are fewer than 250,000 clones, about four fifths occurring once; the ten biggest clones make up around 8%. The sequenced sample consisted of peripheral blood. These receptors were obtained from a woman between 55 and 75 years old with COVID-19, enrolled during active disease.

This sequence joins TRBV3-1 (or the pseudogene TRBV3-2) and TRBJ1-2, with D perhaps TRBD1 (6 bases). The CDR3 has 13 amino acids. Trimming pared 6 bases from V and 6 bases from J, leaving 14 bases between. The V gene's germline CDR1 is LGHDT and CDR2 YNNKEL (reference sequence). CDR3 coding DNA: TGTGCCAGCAGATCCACAGGGAGGGATGGCTACACCTTC. Amino acids: CASRSTGRDGYTF.

This clone was seen only once. V usage is TRBV28 and J usage is TRBJ1-2; D is unclear. Deletions cut 4 bases from V and 7 bases from J, with 19 bases between. The CDR3 totals 15 residues. Germline V lookup: CDR1 MDHEN, CDR2 SYDVKM. CDR3 sequence (DNA): TGTGCCAGCAGTTCCCCGTCCCCGGGTGCCGCTGGCTACACCTTC. Protein sequence: CASSSPSPGAAGYTF.

The chain uses TRBV5-4 and TRBJ1-1, with no clear D. Trimming left V 4 bases short and J 4 bases short, with 11 bases between. The CDR3 is 13 amino acids. Germline CDR1 and CDR2: SGHNT and YYREEE (reference sequence). The CDR3 sequence: CASSRAYGTEAFF. The CDR3 DNA sequence: TGTGCCAGCAGCCGCGCGTATGGCACTGAAGCTTTCTTT.

This chain uses TRBV28 with TRBJ1-2; the D gene is possibly TRBD1 (5 bases). This CDR3 spans 13 amino acids. CDR1 is MDHEN, CDR2 SYDVKM, per germline. V shed 2 bases and J shed 8 bases, with 12 bases lying between them. This CDR3 is CASSLTGVWGYTF. Here the CDR3 DNA reads TGTGCCAGCAGTTTAACGGGGGTATGGGGCTACACCTTC.

The sample holds a few counts of this clone. The chain uses TRBV14 and TRBJ2-2; no reliable D call. The ends were cut back, 1 base at V and 4 bases at J, with 7 bases in the middle. The CDR3 loop spans 14 amino acids. Germline loops: CDR1 SGHDN, CDR2 FVKESK. The CDR3, as DNA: TGTGCCAGCAGCCAAGTGTGGGCCACCGGGGAGCTGTTTTTT. It specifies CASSQVWATGELFF.

The chain has TRBV5-4 and TRBJ2-7; 9 positions agree with TRBD1. The CDR3 is 14 amino acids. Germline V gives CDR1 SGHNT, CDR2 YYREEE (reference sequence). The V and J ends lost 2 bases and 3 bases, in that order; junction bases with no gene match: 3. Here the CDR3 reads CASSFGQGIYEQYF. The DNA of the CDR3 is TGTGCCAGCAGCTTTGGACAGGGGATCTACGAGCAGTACTTC.

This clone was detected only once. The V and J genes are TRBV9 and TRBJ1-5, with D unresolved. Germline V gene sequence: CDR1 SGDLS, CDR2 YYNGEE. The CDR3 extends over 14 amino acids. V was cut by 4 bases and J by 8 bases, with 16 bases left in between. CDR3 residues: CASSPFGGDEPQHF. The DNA for the CDR3 is TGTGCCAGCAGCCCCTTTGGTGGAGATGAGCCCCAGCATTTT.

The chain employs TRBV19 and TRBJ2-1; the match to TRBD2 covers 13 bases. Germline trimming cut 6 bases from V and 0 bases from J; bases unmatched to any gene: 11. The CDR3 runs to 19 residues. CDR1 LNHDA and CDR2 SQIVND come from the germline V gene (reference sequence). CDR3 sequence reads: CASSPPGTSGTNSYNEQFF. The CDR3 DNA follows: TGTGCCAGTAGCCCCCCCGGGACTAGCGGGACTAACTCCTACAATGAGCAGTTCTTC.

Comment on this clone: The same CDR3 can be traced to other DNA sequences in this sample. The J gene is TRBJ2-7, the V gene TRBV27, with TRBD1 matching 10 bases. Germline CDR1 MNHEY, CDR2 SMNVEV (reference sequence). The CDR3 runs 15 residues. With V trimmed by 11 bases and J by 3 bases, 13 bases remained unmatched. CDR3 residues: CASGERGQGYYEQYF. DNA for the CDR3: TGTGCCTCTGGGGAGAGGGGACAGGGGTACTACGAGCAGTACTTC.

For the CDR3, the DNA is TGTGCCAGCAGTCAAAGGACAGGGTGGGCGAATGGCTACACCTTC. The encoded protein is CASSQRTGWANGYTF. The V gene is TRBV27, the J gene TRBJ1-2, with 8 positions matching TRBD1. V dropped 5 bases and J dropped 6; count of bases not matched to a gene: 11. The CDR3 has 15 residues. The germline gives CDR1 MNHEY, CDR2 SMNVEV (reference sequence).

V and J are TRBV7-2 and TRBJ2-7, with 11 bases that match TRBD2. The CDR3 sequence is 18 residues long. Germline-derived CDR1 and CDR2 are SGHTA and FQGNSA. The V gene end was trimmed by 2 bases and the J gene end by 0 bases; junction bases not matched to a gene: 9. CDR3 coding DNA: TGTGCCAGCAGCTTACGGCTAGCGGGAGGAACGAGCTCCTACGAGCAGTACTTC. This translates into CASSLRLAGGTSSYEQYF. The full variable domain, rest sourced from reference TRBV7-2 and TRBJ2-7, is GAGVSQSPSNKVTEKGKDVELRCDPISGHTALYWYRQSLGQGLEFLIYFQGNSAPDKSGLPSDRFSAERTGGSVSTLTIQRTQQEDSAVYLCASSLRLAGGTSSYEQYFGPGTRLTVT.

This clone has just a few counts. This chain uses TRBV4-3 with TRBJ1-2; D ambiguous. This CDR3 has 14 amino acids. The V end lost 0 bases, the J end lost 2 bases, and 7 bases lay between the germline ends. From germline, CDR1 is LGHNA and CDR2 YSLEER. CDR3 region: CASSQELRNYGYTF. DNA of the CDR3: TGCGCCAGCAGCCAAGAGTTGAGGAACTATGGCTACACCTTC.

The chain combines TRBV11-2 with TRBJ2-5; a weak D match, TRBD1 (5 bases). Germline lookup yields CDR1 SGHAT and CDR2 FQNNGV. The CDR3 is 14 amino acids. V was clipped by 5 bases and J by 1 base, with 11 bases between them. In DNA, the CDR3 is TGTGCCAGCAGCGGTGGGGCCACCCAAGAGACCCAGTACTTC. Translation: CASSGGATQETQYF.

By sample fraction, this clone is medium-sized. This chain connects TRBV4-2 to TRBJ2-1; 9 bases match TRBD2. The V and J ends lost 4 bases and 2 bases, in that order; junction bases with no gene match: 0. This CDR3 is 14 amino acids long. Germline CDR1 is LGHNA and CDR2 is YNFKEQ. This CDR3 reads CASSPSGTYNEQFF. Here the CDR3 DNA reads TGTGCCAGCAGCCCTAGCGGGACCTACAATGAGCAGTTCTTC.

This clone occurred once. The rearrangement joins TRBV15 to TRBJ1-2, with TRBD1 matching over 10 bases. V shed 8 bases and J 0 bases; nucleotides not matched to a gene: 12. CDR3 length: 17 amino acids. Germline V gives CDR1 LNHNV, CDR2 YYDKDF (reference sequence). This chain's CDR3 is CATGFGDRGPTNYGYTF. The DNA for the CDR3 is TGTGCCACCGGATTTGGGGACAGGGGACCCACTAACTATGGCTACACCTTC.

This clone was recorded only once. The chain has TRBV9 and TRBJ2-2, with D perhaps TRBD2 (6 bases). Looked up from germline, CDR1 is SGDLS and CDR2 is YYNGEE. Deletions cut 3 bases from V and 0 bases from J, with 18 bases between. The CDR3 runs 18 residues. The CDR3 sequence is CASSAQPAGRANTGELFF. The CDR3 nucleotides are TGTGCCAGCAGCGCCCAGCCGGCGGGGAGAGCGAACACCGGGGAGCTGTTTTTT.

The chain is built from TRBV19 and TRBJ1-5, with D hard to call. The CDR3 sequence is 15 residues long. V dropped 6 bases and J dropped 0 bases, with 12 bases sitting between them. Germline V CDR1 and CDR2: LNHDA, SQIVND (reference sequence). The CDR3 region has the DNA TGTGCCAGTAGAATATCACTCAATAGCAATCAGCCCCAGCATTTT. This gives the protein CASRISLNSNQPQHF.

This clone was seen a few times. The chain uses TRBV15 and TRBJ2-7; tentative D call: TRBD2 (5 bases). Germline V CDR1 and CDR2: LNHNV, YYDKDF (reference sequence). V lost 0 bases, J lost 0 bases, and 12 bases lay in between. The CDR3 contains 16 residues. The chain's CDR3 is CATSREPGLLSYEQYF. Written as DNA, the CDR3 is TGTGCCACCAGCAGAGAACCCGGACTCCTCTCCTACGAGCAGTACTTC.

The V gene is TRBV27, the J gene TRBJ1-1; D may be TRBD1 (6 bases). V was cut by 2 bases and J by 3 bases, with 22 bases left in between. The CDR3 runs to 18 residues. CDR1 is MNHEY, CDR2 SMNVEV, per germline (reference sequence). CDR3 loop: CASSLNPGVYIKDTEAFF. CDR3 DNA: TGTGCCAGCAGTTTAAACCCAGGGGTTTATATAAAGGACACTGAAGCTTTCTTT.

This clone showed up just a few times. This sequence joins TRBV7-3 and TRBJ2-1, with 7 positions matching TRBD2. V gave up 3 bases and J gave up 10 bases; unmatched junction bases: 12. There are 15 residues in the CDR3. Germline CDR1 SGHTA, CDR2 FQGTGA. Here the CDR3 reads CASSFLAGAYEEQFF. The CDR3 coding sequence is TGTGCCAGCAGCTTCCTTGCGGGAGCCTACGAGGAGCAGTTCTTC.

This rearrangement joins TRBV4-1 to TRBJ1-6, with 8 bases aligning to TRBD1. V was pared by 5 bases and J by 9 bases, with 9 bases of the junction left unmatched. Per the germline V gene, CDR1 is MGHRA and CDR2 is YSYEKL. This CDR3 comprises 15 residues. The CDR3 DNA is TGCGCCAGCAGCTCCCAAACAGGGGGTCGTTCACCCCTCCACTTT. Amino acid sequence: CASSSQTGGRSPLHF.

This clone was seen only a few times. The J gene is TRBJ2-5, the V gene TRBV29-1, with D possibly TRBD2 on 5 matching bases. V gave up 7 bases and J gave up 1 base, with 10 bases separating them. This CDR3 comprises 12 residues. CDR1 is SQVTM, CDR2 ANQGSEA, per germline. CDR3 coding DNA: TGCAGCGGCGGAGAGGGCCAAGAGACCCAGTACTTC. Its protein product is CSGGEGQETQYF.

This clone was seen many times. The chain has TRBV7-9 and TRBJ2-1; D possibly corresponds to TRBD1 (6 bases). There are 14 residues in the CDR3. V shed 3 bases and J shed 10 bases, with 16 bases lying between them. CDR1 SEHNR and CDR2 FQNEAQ come from the germline V gene (reference sequence). DNA for the CDR3: TGTGCCAGCAGCTTCGCGACAGGAGTCCCCGAGCAGTTCTTC. Translation: CASSFATGVPEQFF.

This sequence joins TRBV12-3 or TRBV12-4 and TRBJ2-1, with TRBD2 matching over 8 bases. This CDR3 has 12 amino acids. The ends lost 4 bases at V and 14 bases at J; junction bases unmatched: 7. CDR3 nucleotides: TGTGCCAGCAGTTCTCGGACTAGCTCCGAGTTCTTC. As protein: CASSSRTSSEFF.

The rearrangement joins TRBV5-4 to TRBJ1-4, with 11 bases that match TRBD1. The germline V gene has CDR1 SGHNT and CDR2 YYREEE (reference sequence). The CDR3 totals 17 residues. The trim removed 3 bases at V and 1 base at J, leaving 5 bases unmatched. The CDR3 coding sequence is TGTGCCAGCAGCTCGCCTGGGACAGGGGGAACTAATGAAAAACTGTTTTTT. It translates to CASSSPGTGGTNEKLFF.

The gene calls are TRBV2 and TRBJ2-2; 7 bases align to TRBD1. Looked up from germline, CDR1 is SNHLY and CDR2 is FYNNEI. Trimming cost V 1 base and J 4 bases; bases outside gene matches: 6. The CDR3 has 16 residues. The CDR3 spells CASSEVRPGGTGELFF. CDR3 DNA sequence: TGTGCCAGCAGTGAAGTGCGGCCAGGGGGCACCGGGGAGCTGTTTTTT.

The chain links TRBV30 to TRBJ2-6; D is ambiguous. V was cut by 0 bases and J by 4 bases, with 10 bases left in between. Germline loops: CDR1 GTSNPN, CDR2 SVGIG (reference sequence). The CDR3 spans 15 residues. CDR3: CAWSVQVPGANVLTF. CDR3 bases: TGTGCCTGGAGTGTCCAGGTTCCCGGGGCCAACGTCCTGACTTTC.